Listed here are 24 T cell receptor beta chains from one sample, sequenced in a study of cytomegalovirus exposure and HLA in healthy donors (dated by TCRdb to the late 2010s). Libraries were prepared through the immunoSEQ multiplex PCR assay. A mixture of 60 forward primers for TCR Vbeta segments and 13 reverse primers for TCR Jbeta segments was used in the multiplex PCR. Imported from immuneACCESS, the table was reduced by TCRdb to in-frame sequences with V and J called. These copies leave out some clones; in studies compared against another copy, an unresolved V gene accounts for under half, and the cause of the remainder is not known. The table for this sample lists 150,000 to 200,000 clones; roughly 80% of them were counted only once. Clones ranked in the top ten supply about 13% of the sample. Sequencing input: PBMCs. The receptor source for this set is a woman aged 45 to 65 in good health and CMV-seronegative.

The chain links TRBV4-1 to TRBJ1-5; D is perhaps TRBD1 (6 bases). The CDR3 length is 16 residues. Germline V lookup: CDR1 MGHRA, CDR2 YSYEKL. Deletions cut 1 base from V and 2 bases from J, with 12 bases between. CDR3 in DNA: TGCGCCAGCAGCCAAGGTATCCGGACAGGCAATCAGCCCCAGCATTTT. Translated: CASSQGIRTGNQPQHF.

This chain links TRBV9 with TRBJ1-2, with D possibly being TRBD1 (6 bases). This CDR3 spans 14 amino acids. Germline CDR1 is SGDLS and CDR2 is YYNGEE. V was cut by 4 bases and J by 6 bases, with 16 bases left in between. The CDR3 DNA follows: TGTGCCAGCAGCCCACAGGGATGGTCGGATGGCTACACCTTC. Translating gives CASSPQGWSDGYTF.

In this sample, this clone turned up a few times. The V gene is TRBV2, the J gene TRBJ2-2; 8 nucleotides agree with TRBD1. Germline loops: CDR1 SNHLY, CDR2 FYNNEI. The length of the CDR3 is 13 residues. The V and J ends lost 6 bases and 6 bases, in that order; junction bases with no gene match: 3. CDR3 nucleotide sequence: TGTGCCAGCAGAGACAGGGGTTCCGGGGAGCTGTTTTTT. Translating gives CASRDRGSGELFF.

The chain uses TRBV7-9 and TRBJ2-1; TRBD2 matches 9 bases. This CDR3 has 16 residues. Germline CDR1 and CDR2: SEHNR and FQNEAQ (reference sequence). J gave up 7 bases and V 5 bases, and 12 bases lay outside the gene matches. The CDR3 DNA follows: TGTGCCAGCAGCCTAGTTAACAGCGGGAGGTATAATGAGCAGTTCTTC. Its protein product is CASSLVNSGRYNEQFF. The entire variable domain, with the rest obtained from reference TRBV7-9 and TRBJ2-1, is as follows: DTGVSQNPRHKITKRGQNVTFRCDPISEHNRLYWYRQTLGQGPEFLTYFQNEAQLEKSRLLSDRFSAERPKGSFSTLEIQRTEQGDSAMYLCASSLVNSGRYNEQFFGPGTRLTVL.

This rearrangement joins TRBV6-5 to TRBJ2-5; 11 bases are a match to TRBD2. Germline lookup yields CDR1 MNHEY and CDR2 SVGAGI. Trimming took 6 bases from V and 12 from J; bases not matched to a gene: 15. This CDR3 spans 15 amino acids. CDR3 nucleotides: TGTGCCAGCAGCTTGGGGACTAGCGGCTCTGAGGTGGAGTACTTC. Translating gives CASSLGTSGSEVEYF.

This chain connects TRBV14 to TRBJ2-5, with a tentative D call TRBD2 (7 bases). Trimming pared 0 bases from V and 5 bases from J, leaving 13 bases between. The germline V gene has CDR1 SGHDN and CDR2 FVKESK. The CDR3 length is 15 residues. DNA of the CDR3: TGTGCCAGCAGCCAAGATTGGGGGGGGGCCGAGACCCAGTACTTC. As protein: CASSQDWGGAETQYF. The full variable domain, in which reference TRBV14 and TRBJ2-5 provide the parts outside the CDR3, is EAGVTQFPSHSVIEKGQTVTLRCDPISGHDNLYWYRRVMGKEIKFLLHFVKESKQDESGMPNNRFLAERTGGTYSTLKVQPAELEDSGVYFCASSQDWGGAETQYFGPGTRLLVL.

Comments on this clone: At one end, the junction sequence differs from germline, possibly due to a read error. The rearrangement joins TRBV10-3 to TRBJ1-2; D remains ambiguous. CDR3 length: 11 residues. Germline V lookup: CDR1 ENHRY, CDR2 SYGVKD. The CDR3 DNA sequence: TGTACCATCAGCAGTGACTATGGCTACACCTTC. It specifies CTISSDYGYTF.

The V and J genes are TRBV29-1 and TRBJ2-7; 8 bases fit TRBD1. Germline assignment: CDR1 SQVTM and CDR2 ANQGSEA. J gave up 2 bases and V 5 bases, and 8 bases lay outside the gene matches. CDR3 size: 14 residues. This chain's CDR3 is CSVPTGTGAYEQYF. The CDR3 DNA reads as TGCAGCGTTCCAACCGGGACAGGCGCCTACGAGCAGTACTTC.

This rearrangement joins TRBV7-2 to TRBJ2-3; 12 positions match TRBD1. Germline assignment: CDR1 SGHTA and CDR2 FQGNSA. Trimming cost V 5 bases and J 4 bases; bases outside gene matches: 10. This CDR3 is 17 amino acids long. This CDR3 reads CASSLHGTGGVSDTQYF. For the CDR3, the DNA is TGTGCCAGCAGCCTCCATGGGACAGGGGGCGTCTCAGATACGCAGTATTTT.

The chain links TRBV7-2 to TRBJ2-7, with 8 bases fitting TRBD2. CDR3 length equals 15 residues. Germline V lookup: CDR1 SGHTA, CDR2 FQGNSA. The ends lost 5 bases at V and 6 bases at J; junction bases unmatched: 12. This chain's CDR3 is CASSRVATSDVEQYF. DNA for the CDR3: TGTGCCAGCAGCCGGGTTGCGACTAGCGACGTCGAGCAGTACTTC.

This clone was observed once. This chain links TRBV6-1 with TRBJ2-3, with TRBD1 matching over 7 bases. J gave up 2 bases and V 5 bases, and 7 bases lay outside the gene matches. CDR3 length: 15 residues. Germline V lookup: CDR1 MNHNS, CDR2 SASEGT. The CDR3 region is CASSTRQGITDTQYF. The CDR3 DNA is TGTGCCAGCAGTACACGACAGGGAATCACAGATACGCAGTATTTT.

The chain combines TRBV7-2 with TRBJ2-5, with 9 bases fitting TRBD1. Trimming cost V 4 bases and J 3 bases; bases outside gene matches: 3. The germline gives CDR1 SGHTA, CDR2 FQGNSA. The CDR3 extends over 14 amino acids. CDR3 nucleotides: TGTGCCAGCAGCTGGCGGACAGGGGAAGAGACCCAGTACTTC. Translation: CASSWRTGEETQYF.

In regard to this clone: A read error may account for a junction end that differs from germline. The rearrangement joins TRBV2 to TRBJ1-3, with a weak D call TRBD1 (5 bases). Germline V gene data show CDR1 as SNHLY and CDR2 as FYNNEI. This CDR3 spans 15 amino acids. The CDR3 nucleotides read TGTGCCAGCAGAGAAGGGGCCCTCTCTGGAAACACCATATATTTT. This translates into CASREGALSGNTIYF.

The chain has TRBV6-4 and TRBJ1-1, with D possibly TRBD1 on 6 matching bases. The germline V and J ends were trimmed by 7 bases and 1 base, with 16 bases remaining between them. CDR3 length: 15 residues. The germline V gene encodes CDR1 MRHNA and CDR2 SNTAGT. The CDR3 here is CASTFALGANTEAFF. The CDR3 DNA is TGTGCCAGCACCTTTGCCTTGGGGGCGAACACTGAAGCTTTCTTT.

This clone turned up a few times. The chain uses TRBV15 and TRBJ2-7; D is perhaps TRBD1 (6 bases). Germline CDR1 LNHNV, CDR2 YYDKDF (reference sequence). The CDR3 is 17 amino acids. Trimming stripped 5 bases from V and 5 bases from J, with 25 bases between. This CDR3 reads CATSSEGVASGGDEQYF. CDR3 DNA sequence: TGTGCCACCAGCTCAGAGGGGGTAGCATCGGGCGGAGACGAGCAGTACTTC. The full variable domain, completed using reference TRBV15 and TRBJ2-7, is DAMVIQNPRYQVTQFGKPVTLSCSQTLNHNVMYWYQQKSSQAPKLLFHYYDKDFNNEADTPDNFQSRRPNTSFCFLDIRSPGLGDTAMYLCATSSEGVASGGDEQYFGPGTRLTVT.

This rearrangement joins TRBV9 to TRBJ2-3; 12 bases agree with TRBD2. The CDR3 has 16 amino acids. With V trimmed by 5 bases and J by 3 bases, 7 bases remained unmatched. Germline V lookup: CDR1 SGDLS, CDR2 YYNGEE. The CDR3 nucleotides are TGTGCCAGCAGTGCTAGCGGGGGGGCTTCGACAGATACGCAGTATTTT. Its protein is CASSASGGASTDTQYF.

The rearrangement links TRBV15 to TRBJ1-4, with unresolved D. This CDR3 spans 13 amino acids. V gave up 5 bases and J gave up 7 bases, with 11 bases separating them. In germline, CDR1 is LNHNV, CDR2 YYDKDF (reference sequence). CDR3 sequence: CATSFQVGEKLFF. CDR3 sequence (DNA): TGTGCCACCAGCTTTCAGGTCGGTGAAAAACTGTTTTTT.

The V and J genes are TRBV7-2 and TRBJ2-1; D is ambiguous. The CDR3 is 13 amino acids. Trimming left V 5 bases short and J 0 bases short, with 5 bases between. The germline V gene has CDR1 SGHTA and CDR2 FQGNSA. The CDR3 DNA reads TGTGCCAGCAGCGCGAACTCCTACAATGAGCAGTTCTTC. Encoded protein: CASSANSYNEQFF.

The rearrangement uses TRBV5-1 and TRBJ2-3; possible D gene TRBD1, 6 bases. The V gene's germline CDR1 is SGHRS and CDR2 YFSETQ. The CDR3 has 12 amino acids. V was trimmed by 4 bases and J by 6 bases, leaving 9 bases between them. The CDR3 DNA is TGCGCCAGCAGCGTAGACAGGGATACGCAGTATTTT. It is translated as CASSVDRDTQYF.

This clone has only a few counts. J is TRBJ1-1 and V is TRBV5-6, with D unresolved. Germline CDR1 SGHDT, CDR2 YYEEEE. This CDR3 comprises 15 residues. V was shortened by 3 bases and J by 3 bases, with 15 bases between the two germline ends. The CDR3 region has the DNA TGTGCCAGCAGCTCGGGGAAAAATCAGTACACTGAAGCTTTCTTT. This codes for CASSSGKNQYTEAFF.

Turning to this clone: At one boundary the junction diverges from the germline segment, which might be a read error. CDR3 loop: CASRATGSSYEQCF. Here the CDR3 DNA reads TGTGCCAGCAGGGCGACAGGCAGCTCCTACGAGCAGTGCTTC. The chain employs TRBV6-5 and TRBJ2-7; tentatively, D is TRBD1 (6 bases). There are 14 residues in the CDR3. Germline assignment: CDR1 MNHEY and CDR2 SVGAGI.

About this clone: One end of the junction varies from germline; a read error may be responsible. The rearrangement uses TRBV11-2 and TRBJ2-3; TRBD2 might be the D (5 bases). This CDR3 has 13 residues. Germline-derived CDR1 and CDR2 are SGHAT and FQNNGV. The CDR3 here is CASSLDTSGTQYF. For the CDR3, the DNA is TGTGCCAGCAGCCTAGATACAAGCGGTACGCAGTATTTT.

The V call is TRBV11-2, the J call TRBJ2-1; a weak D match, TRBD2 (6 bases). The germline CDR1 and CDR2 sequences are SGHAT and FQNNGV. The CDR3 length is 15 residues. Trimming cost V 1 base and J 5 bases, with 12 bases left between them. CDR3 sequence reads: CASSLGLRGDNEQFF. In DNA, the CDR3 is TGTGCCAGCAGCTTAGGGCTTCGCGGGGACAATGAGCAGTTCTTC.

The chain links TRBV28 to TRBJ2-1; a weak D match, TRBD2 (6 bases). This CDR3 has 16 amino acids. Germline CDR1 reads MDHEN; CDR2 reads SYDVKM. Trimming removed 5 bases at V and 5 bases at J, with 19 bases between. The CDR3 DNA follows: TGTGCCAGCAGTCCCAGCCGGGAGAAGTCGAACAATGAGCAGTTCTTC. It encodes CASSPSREKSNNEQFF.